This T cell receptor (beta chain) was profiled in a study of blood T cell repertoires in COVID-19. The V end was cut by 0 bases, the J end by 2 bases, with 10 bases between. This CDR3 is 16 amino acids long. Germline assignment: CDR1 LGHNA and CDR2 YNFKEQ. The data were produced by immunoSEQ multiplex PCR, yet TCRdb's version contains in-frame clones alone and is incomplete. Of some 150,000 clones in the sample, roughly 85% were seen once. The sample was PBMCs or T cells enriched from blood (not recorded which). This sequence was found in a woman in her fifties or sixties who had recovered from COVID-19. The rearrangement links TRBV4-2 to TRBJ1-4; TRBD1 might be the D (6 bases). The CDR3 loop reads CASSQDSRGTNEKLFF. In nucleotides, the CDR3 is TGTGCCAGCAGCCAAGACTCCAGGGGCACTAATGAAAAACTGTTTTTT.